This entry features one TCR beta chain sequence. This sample was included in a study of T-cell reconstitution after alpha-beta-depleted transplantation in children. The authors prepared the TCRbeta library with unique molecular identifiers. Each CDR3 protein gets one entry after TCRdb re-called the PCR reads with MiXCR. The sample contains about 610,000 distinct CDR3 sequences, 8% to 11% of which appear only once. The CDR3 is 17 amino acids. With V trimmed by 0 bases and J by 4 bases, 3 bases remained unmatched. CDR1 and CDR2 (germline): ENHRY, SYGVKD. Sequenced material: PBMCs from the stem cell graft donor, taken from the stem cell graft. The chain has TRBV10-3 and TRBJ2-2; 12 nucleotides agree with TRBD2. The receptor's source is a human donor who donated a stem cell graft to a child with acute myeloid leukemia. CDR3 coding DNA: TGTGCCATCAGTGAGTCGAGGACTAGCGGGATCACCGGGGAGCTGTTTTTT. Its translation: CAISESRTSGITGELFF.